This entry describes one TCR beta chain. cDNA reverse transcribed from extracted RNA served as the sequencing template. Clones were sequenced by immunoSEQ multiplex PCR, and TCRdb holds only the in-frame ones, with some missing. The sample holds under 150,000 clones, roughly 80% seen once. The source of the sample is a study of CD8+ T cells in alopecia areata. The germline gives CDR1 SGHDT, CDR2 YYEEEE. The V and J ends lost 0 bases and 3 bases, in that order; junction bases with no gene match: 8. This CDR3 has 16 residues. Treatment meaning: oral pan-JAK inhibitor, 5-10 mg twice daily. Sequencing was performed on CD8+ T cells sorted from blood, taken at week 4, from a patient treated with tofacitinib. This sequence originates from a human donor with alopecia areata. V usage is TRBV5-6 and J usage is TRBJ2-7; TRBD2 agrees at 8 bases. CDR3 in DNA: TGTGCCAGCAGCTTGGCCTTTACTAGCGGAAGCTACGAGCAGTACTTC. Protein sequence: CASSLAFTSGSYEQYF.